This TCR beta chain was sequenced in a study of blood T cell repertoires in COVID-19. Study context: The samples span acute and convalescent COVID-19 from the United States, Italy and Spain.

The protocol was immunoSEQ multiplex PCR, while the TCRdb copy is restricted to in-frame clones and leaves out a portion. Here the sample spans around 93,000 clones, 82% being singletons. Sequencing was carried out using peripheral blood. This receptor was identified in a man at least 80 years old with acute or convalescent COVID-19.

In nucleotides, the CDR3 is TGTGCCTGGAGGGCGCGTTCGAGGGGGTTCTACAATGAGCAGTTCTTC. This gives the protein CAWRARSRGFYNEQFF. The chain combines TRBV30 with TRBJ2-1; a weak D match, TRBD1 (6 bases). CDR1 and CDR2 from the germline V gene are GTSNPN and SVGIG (reference sequence). V lost 3 bases and J 3 bases, leaving 18 bases between the germline ends. This CDR3 comprises 16 residues.